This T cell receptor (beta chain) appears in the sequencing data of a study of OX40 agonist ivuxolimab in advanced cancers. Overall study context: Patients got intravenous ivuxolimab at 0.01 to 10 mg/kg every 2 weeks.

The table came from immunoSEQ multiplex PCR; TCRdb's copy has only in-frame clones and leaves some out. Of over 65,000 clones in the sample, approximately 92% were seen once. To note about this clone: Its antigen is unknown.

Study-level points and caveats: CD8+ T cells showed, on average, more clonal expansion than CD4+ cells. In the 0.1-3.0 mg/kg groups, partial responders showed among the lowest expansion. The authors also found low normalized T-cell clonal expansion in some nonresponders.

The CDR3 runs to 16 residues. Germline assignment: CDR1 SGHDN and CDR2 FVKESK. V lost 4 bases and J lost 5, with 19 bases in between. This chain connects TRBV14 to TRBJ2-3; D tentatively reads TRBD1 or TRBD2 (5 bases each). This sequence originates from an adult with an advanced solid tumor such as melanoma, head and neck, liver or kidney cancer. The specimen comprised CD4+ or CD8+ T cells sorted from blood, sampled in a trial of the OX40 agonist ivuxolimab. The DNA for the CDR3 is TGTGCCAGCAGCCTCGGCTCGGGGCCGGGCGTAGATACGCAGTATTTT. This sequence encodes CASSLGSGPGVDTQYF. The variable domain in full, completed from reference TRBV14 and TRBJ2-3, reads EAGVTQFPSHSVIEKGQTVTLRCDPISGHDNLYWYRRVMGKEIKFLLHFVKESKQDESGMPNNRFLAERTGGTYSTLKVQPAELEDSGVYFCASSLGSGPGVDTQYFGPGTRLTVL.